This T cell receptor (beta chain) was sequenced for a study of response to subunit inactivated influenza vaccine. TCRdb reprocessed the RT-PCR reads via MiXCR and lists one record per CDR3 protein. The sample lists about 500,000 distinct CDR3 sequences; more than 15% were seen once. This clonotype was seen a handful of times. Its target is unknown. Regarding the study as a whole: After each seasonal influenza vaccination, few new T cells are recruited, the authors suggested.

Unmatched junction bases numbered 13, after V lost 8 bases and J lost 4 bases. The germline V gene encodes CDR1 MNHNS and CDR2 SASEGT. This CDR3 is built from 15 residues. This sequence was found in a man between 50 and 70 years old who received an inactivated influenza vaccine. The sample consisted of CD4+ T cells sorted from PBMCs, taken around 25 months after vaccination. The V and J genes are TRBV6-1 and TRBJ2-5, with 7 nucleotides matching TRBD2. The CDR3: CASQRWEGAIETQYF. CDR3 nucleotide sequence: TGTGCCAGCCAACGGTGGGAGGGTGCGATAGAGACCCAGTACTTC.